These 11 T cell receptor beta chains share one sample of origin, sequenced in a study of control samples from healthy donors and cancer patients. Clones were sequenced by immunoSEQ multiplex PCR, and TCRdb holds only the in-frame ones, with some missing. The sample yields 55,000 to 70,000 clones, less than 95% seen once. The source material was PBMCs. The receptors here all came from a man between 25 and 39 years old with colorectal cancer.

The chain uses TRBV27 and TRBJ1-4; no clear D. This CDR3 region has 14 residues. Germline V CDR1 and CDR2: MNHEY, SMNVEV (reference sequence). V dropped 4 bases and J dropped 4 bases, with 10 bases sitting between them. The CDR3 DNA follows: TGTGCCAGCAGTTCAGCCGCTCTTAATGAAAAACTGTTTTTT. The encoded protein is CASSSAALNEKLFF.

The chain recombines TRBV4-1 with TRBJ2-2; 7 nucleotides agree with TRBD1. V lost 4 bases, J lost 6 bases, and 11 bases stayed unmatched. The CDR3 loop spans 16 amino acids. In germline, CDR1 is MGHRA, CDR2 YSYEKL. The CDR3 region is CASSPQGDGAAGELFF. For the CDR3, the DNA is TGCGCCAGCAGCCCCCAGGGGGACGGGGCCGCCGGGGAGCTGTTTTTT.

The V and J genes are TRBV3-1 (or the pseudogene TRBV3-2) and TRBJ1-2, with 7 positions matching TRBD1. V gave up 1 base and J gave up 9 bases; unmatched junction bases: 14. Germline assignment: CDR1 LGHDT and CDR2 YNNKEL (reference sequence). The CDR3 totals 16 residues. The CDR3 bases are TGTGCCAGCAGCCAAGGCACAGGGGCCCCAGCGTCTCGCTACACCTTC. The encoded protein is CASSQGTGAPASRYTF.

This clone appeared a single time. V usage is TRBV5-5 and J usage is TRBJ2-2, with D maybe TRBD2 (5 bases). The CDR3 is 15 amino acids. Trimming took off 4 bases at V and 5 bases at J, with 15 bases between the two ends. Per germline, CDR1 SGHKS and CDR2 YYEKEE (reference sequence). The CDR3 region is CASSPLGVRTGELFF. For the CDR3, the DNA is TGTGCCAGCAGCCCCCTCGGGGTGAGGACCGGGGAGCTGTTTTTT.

The rearrangement uses TRBV6-1 and TRBJ2-4; weak D call: TRBD1 (5 bases). Germline assignment: CDR1 MNHNS and CDR2 SASEGT. The CDR3 consists of 19 residues. V dropped 1 base and J dropped 0 bases, with 19 bases sitting between them. The CDR3 is CASSEEIRGRVGAKNIQYF. The CDR3 DNA is TGTGCCAGCAGTGAAGAGATCCGTGGCAGGGTGGGAGCCAAAAACATTCAGTACTTC.

The V gene is TRBV5-4, the J gene TRBJ2-5, with 11 bases identical to TRBD2. CDR3 length equals 16 residues. Looked up from germline, CDR1 is SGHNT and CDR2 is YYREEE (reference sequence). Trimming at V came to 3 bases and at J to 1 base, leaving 5 bases not matched to a gene. The CDR3 spells CASSSPGLAAQETQYF. CDR3 in DNA: TGTGCCAGCAGCTCCCCGGGACTAGCGGCCCAAGAGACCCAGTACTTC.

The CDR3 region has the DNA TGTGCCTGGAGTTTGTCAGGGTGGAGGAACACTGAAGCTTTCTTT. Translating gives CAWSLSGWRNTEAFF. This chain joins TRBV30 and TRBJ1-1; a possible D gene is TRBD1 (5 bases). In germline, CDR1 is GTSNPN, CDR2 SVGIG (reference sequence). V lost 2 bases, J lost 1 base, and 14 bases lay in between. The CDR3 consists of 15 residues.

The genes are TRBV24-1 and TRBJ2-7; D possibly corresponds to TRBD2 (7 bases). Germline values: CDR1 KGHDR, CDR2 SFDVKD. Between the trimmed V and J ends, which lost 3 bases and 9 bases, there was a span of 20 bases. CDR3 size: 15 residues. CDR3 protein: CATSDRAGALGGQYF. The CDR3, as DNA: TGTGCCACCAGTGATCGCGCGGGGGCCCTCGGAGGGCAGTACTTC.

In this sample, this clone turned up once. The J gene is TRBJ2-1, the V gene TRBV11-2, with TRBD1 as a possible D gene (6 bases). V lost 1 base and J 5 bases, leaving 9 bases between the germline ends. The CDR3 is made up of 14 amino acids. Germline CDR1 SGHAT, CDR2 FQNNGV. The DNA of the CDR3 is TGTGCCAGCAGCTTAGGACAGGTAGACAATGAGCAGTTCTTC. Translated, it gives CASSLGQVDNEQFF.

The V gene is TRBV7-9, the J gene TRBJ1-1; D unresolved. Trimming left V 0 bases short and J 0 bases short, with 5 bases between. CDR1 is SEHNR, CDR2 FQNEAQ, per germline (reference sequence). The CDR3 loop spans 14 amino acids. In DNA, the CDR3 is TGTGCCAGCAGCTTAGCGGGGATGAACACTGAAGCTTTCTTT. This encodes CASSLAGMNTEAFF.

The chain links TRBV3-1 (or the pseudogene TRBV3-2) to TRBJ2-1; D is unclear. Trimming removed 4 bases from V and 6 bases from J, with 7 bases in between. Germline CDR1 is LGHDT and CDR2 is YNNKEL (reference sequence). The CDR3 length is 12 residues. The CDR3 loop is CASSPRFNEQFF. CDR3 DNA sequence: TGTGCCAGCAGCCCTAGATTCAATGAGCAGTTCTTC.